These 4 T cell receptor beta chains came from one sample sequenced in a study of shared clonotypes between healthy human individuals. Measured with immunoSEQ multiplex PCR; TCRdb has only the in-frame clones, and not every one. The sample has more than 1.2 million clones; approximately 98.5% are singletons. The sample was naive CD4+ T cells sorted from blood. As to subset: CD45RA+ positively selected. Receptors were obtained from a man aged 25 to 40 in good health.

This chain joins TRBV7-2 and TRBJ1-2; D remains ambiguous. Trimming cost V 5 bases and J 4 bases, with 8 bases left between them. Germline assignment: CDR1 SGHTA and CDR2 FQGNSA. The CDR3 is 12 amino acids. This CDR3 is CASSRVLYGYTF. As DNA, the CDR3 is TGTGCCAGCAGCCGGGTGCTCTATGGCTACACCTTC.

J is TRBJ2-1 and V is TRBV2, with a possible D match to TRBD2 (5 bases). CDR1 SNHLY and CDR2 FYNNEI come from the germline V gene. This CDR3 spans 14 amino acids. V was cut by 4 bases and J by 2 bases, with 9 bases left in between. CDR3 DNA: TGTGCCAGCAGTGTCCGGGGTACCTACAATGAGCAGTTCTTC. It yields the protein CASSVRGTYNEQFF.

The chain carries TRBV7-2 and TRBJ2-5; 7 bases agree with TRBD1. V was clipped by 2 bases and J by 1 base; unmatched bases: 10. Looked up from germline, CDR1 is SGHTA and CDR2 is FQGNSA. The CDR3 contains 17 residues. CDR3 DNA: TGTGCCAGCAGCTTAAGGCCGAGGGGGCCCCTCCAAGAGACCCAGTACTTC. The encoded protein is CASSLRPRGPLQETQYF.

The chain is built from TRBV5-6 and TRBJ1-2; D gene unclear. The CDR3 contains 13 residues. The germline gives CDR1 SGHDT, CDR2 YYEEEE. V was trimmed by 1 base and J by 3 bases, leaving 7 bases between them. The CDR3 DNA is TGTGCCAGCAGCTTGAACGCGGACTATGGCTACACCTTC. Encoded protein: CASSLNADYGYTF. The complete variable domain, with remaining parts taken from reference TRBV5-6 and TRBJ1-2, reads DAGVTQSPTHLIKTRGQQVTLRCSPKSGHDTVSWYQQALGQGPQFIFQYYEEEERQRGNFPDRFSGHQFPNYSSELNVNALLLGDSALYLCASSLNADYGYTFGSGTRLTVV.